These T cell receptor beta chains were read from a single sample in a study of blood T cell repertoires in COVID-19. Sequencing was performed with immunoSEQ multiplex PCR; in TCRdb, only in-frame clones are kept and a portion is missing. The profile shows roughly 190,000 clones, around four fifths of them singletons. Sequencing was done on a sample of peripheral blood. These TCRs come from a human donor in a cohort sampled during active COVID-19. Both conserved end residues are part of each CDR3.

>TRBV18|TRBJ1-4
CASSATRVPREKLFF
>TRBV19|TRBJ2-5
CASSRGGLETQYF
>TRBV2|TRBJ1-1
CASRRTGNTEAFF
>TRBV2|TRBJ2-6
CASSVGLGANVLTF
>TRBV5-8|TRBJ2-1
CASSPRLGPYNEQFF
>TRBV25-1|TRBJ2-5
CASSDAQGGYSFQETQYF
>TRBV6-2/TRBV6-3|TRBJ2-7
CASSWGLYEQYF
>TRBV5-6|TRBJ1-1
CASSWTGHTEAFF
>TRBV14|TRBJ1-4
CASSPTGTGVEKLFF
>TRBV7-2|TRBJ2-7
CASSLSKSVYEQYF
>TRBV19|TRBJ1-3
CASSLLSGNTIYF
>TRBV10-3|TRBJ2-3
CAIQAGTDTQYF
>TRBV4-2|TRBJ1-5
CASAFAAESGQPQHF
>TRBV10-1|TRBJ2-5
CASSEGAGGPQETQYF
>TRBV5-1|TRBJ2-3
CASSTGMDTQYF
>TRBV5-1|TRBJ1-2
CASSLDYYGYTF
>TRBV7-9|TRBJ2-1
CASSVLAGAYNEQFF
>TRBV15|TRBJ2-6
CATSRAGGTGANVLTF
>TRBV3-1/TRBV3-2|TRBJ2-2
CASSHNRGTANTGELFF
>TRBV5-1|TRBJ1-2
CASSSGGSYGYTF
>TRBV6-5|TRBJ1-5
CATRQGARGQPQHF
>TRBV28|TRBJ1-2
CASSSSVGGNGYTF
>TRBV29-1|TRBJ2-5
CSGRVAETQYF
>TRBV5-1|TRBJ1-1
CASSGTTSGTEAFF
>TRBV5-1|TRBJ1-2
CASSLGLTGEGYTF
>TRBV28|TRBJ2-1
CASSHGLAVYKSSYNEQFF
>TRBV6-6|TRBJ2-5
CASSDRDRGAETQYF
>TRBV7-9|TRBJ1-2
CASSSTVYGYTF
>TRBV18|TRBJ2-1
CASSPGTSGGANEQFF
>TRBV10-3|TRBJ1-3
CAISPTGNTIYF
>TRBV29-1|TRBJ2-3
CSVSRTITNTQYF
>TRBV23-1|TRBJ2-2
CASSQRVDTGELFF
>TRBV6-5|TRBJ1-1
CASSYVPAFF
>TRBV5-1|TRBJ2-4
CASSLRQGAHIQYF
>TRBV24-1|TRBJ2-3
CATSDGIDRATDTQYF
>TRBV30|TRBJ1-2
CANAQKANYGYTF
>TRBV9|TRBJ2-3
CASSMGPGGTDTQYF
>TRBV3-1/TRBV3-2|TRBJ2-7
CASRVAGASGEQYF
>TRBV10-3|TRBJ2-3
CAISEFGTVSADTQYF
>TRBV29-1|TRBJ2-5
CSACRTADKGTQYF
>TRBV5-1|TRBJ2-5
CASSLAGTELQETQYF
>TRBV2|TRBJ2-5
CASSGDLGGQETQYF
>TRBV7-9|TRBJ1-5
CASSHGVRVGVAQHF
>TRBV18|TRBJ2-1
CASSPLLAGGGEQFF
>TRBV4-1|TRBJ2-5
CASSQDKGVIQETQYF